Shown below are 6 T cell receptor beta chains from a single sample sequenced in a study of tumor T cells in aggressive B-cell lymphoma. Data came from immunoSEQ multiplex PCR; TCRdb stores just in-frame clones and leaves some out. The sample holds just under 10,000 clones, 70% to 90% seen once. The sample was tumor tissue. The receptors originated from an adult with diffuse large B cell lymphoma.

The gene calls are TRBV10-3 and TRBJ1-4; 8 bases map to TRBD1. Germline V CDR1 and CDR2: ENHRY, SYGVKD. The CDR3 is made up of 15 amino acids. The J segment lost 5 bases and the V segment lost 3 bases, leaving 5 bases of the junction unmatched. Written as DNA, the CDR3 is TGTGCCATCAGTGAAAGGACAGGGCGGAATGAAAAACTGTTTTTT. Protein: CAISERTGRNEKLFF.

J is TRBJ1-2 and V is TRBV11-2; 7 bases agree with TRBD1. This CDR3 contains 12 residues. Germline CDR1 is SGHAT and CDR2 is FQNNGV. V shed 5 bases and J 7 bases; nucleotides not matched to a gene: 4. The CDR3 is CASSARQGGYTF. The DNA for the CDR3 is TGTGCCAGCAGCGCCCGACAGGGTGGCTACACCTTC.

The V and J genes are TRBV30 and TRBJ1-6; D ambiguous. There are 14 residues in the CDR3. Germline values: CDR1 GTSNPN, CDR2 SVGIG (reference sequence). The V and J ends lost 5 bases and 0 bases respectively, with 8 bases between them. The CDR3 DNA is TGTGCCTGGCAGGAAAGCTCCTATAATTCACCCCTCCACTTT. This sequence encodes CAWQESSYNSPLHF.

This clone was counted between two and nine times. The CDR3 coding sequence is TGTGCCACCAAGGATCGCTTGGGCGAAAAACTGTTTTTT. As protein: CATKDRLGEKLFF. J is TRBJ1-4 and V is TRBV15; D is unresolved. CDR1 and CDR2 (germline): LNHNV, YYDKDF (reference sequence). The CDR3 consists of 13 residues. Trimming stripped 7 bases from V and 8 bases from J, with 14 bases between.

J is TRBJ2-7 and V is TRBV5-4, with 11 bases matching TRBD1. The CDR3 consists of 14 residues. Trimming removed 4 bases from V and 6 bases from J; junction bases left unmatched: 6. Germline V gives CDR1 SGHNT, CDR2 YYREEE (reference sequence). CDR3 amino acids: CASSPGQGATEQYF. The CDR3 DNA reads TGTGCCAGCAGCCCCGGACAGGGGGCAACCGAGCAGTACTTC.

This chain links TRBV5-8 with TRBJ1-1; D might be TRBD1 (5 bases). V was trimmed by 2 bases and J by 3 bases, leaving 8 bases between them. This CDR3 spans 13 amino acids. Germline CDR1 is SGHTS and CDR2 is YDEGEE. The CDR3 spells CASSLQGDTEAFF. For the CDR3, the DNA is TGTGCCAGCAGCTTACAAGGGGACACTGAAGCTTTCTTT. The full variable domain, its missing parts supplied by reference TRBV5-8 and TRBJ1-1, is EAGVTQSPTHLIKTRGQQATLRCSPISGHTSVYWYQQALGLGLQFLLWYDEGEERNRGNFPPRFSGRQFPNYSSELNVNALELEDSALYLCASSLQGDTEAFFGQGTRLTVV.